This entry concerns a single TCR beta chain. Its antigen remains unknown. The record originates from a study of T cell repertoires in cytomegalovirus infection. Each CDR3 protein is one row after TCRdb ran MiXCR on the reads. Among some 940,000 distinct CDR3 sequences listed, around 30% were seen once. CDR1 ENHRY and CDR2 SYGVKD come from the germline V gene. This CDR3 has 14 amino acids. V dropped 2 bases and J dropped 5 bases, with 13 bases sitting between them. The TCR sequence derives from a human donor in good health (CMV status not recorded). Some clones in this sample may be carry-over from other donors' samples. Sequences were derived from cultured CD8+ T cells from PBMCs, sampled from culture after CMV antigen stimulation. The chain links TRBV10-3 to TRBJ2-7; tentative D call: TRBD2 (6 bases). CDR3 nucleotides: TGTGCCATCAGTGAGACCGGGGGTAGCCACGAGCAGTACGTC. Amino acid sequence: CAISETGGSHEQYV.